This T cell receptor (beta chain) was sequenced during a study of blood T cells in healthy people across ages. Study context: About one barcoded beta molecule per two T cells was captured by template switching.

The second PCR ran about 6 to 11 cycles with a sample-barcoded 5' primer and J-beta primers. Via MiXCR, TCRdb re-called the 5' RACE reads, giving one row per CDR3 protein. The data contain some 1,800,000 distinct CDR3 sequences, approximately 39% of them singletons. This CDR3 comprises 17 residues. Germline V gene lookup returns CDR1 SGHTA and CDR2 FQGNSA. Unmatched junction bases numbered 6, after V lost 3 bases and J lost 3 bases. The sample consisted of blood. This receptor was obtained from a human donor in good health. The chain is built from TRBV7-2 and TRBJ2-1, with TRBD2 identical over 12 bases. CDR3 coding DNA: TGTGCCAGCAGCTTCCTACTAGCGGGGGGCATCTACAATGAGCAGTTCTTC. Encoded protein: CASSFLLAGGIYNEQFF.